This T cell receptor beta chain is drawn from a study of regulatory T cells in long-lasting Graves disease. Study context: Less than 3 months of antithyroid drugs had been taken by newly diagnosed Graves' patients.

Indicated time point: newly diagnosed GD, antithyroid drugs for less than 3 months. TCR sequences were obtained from RNA taken from PBMCs. Library construction for TCR beta used iRepertoire HTBI primers and Arm-PCR of CDR3 regions. TCRdb re-called the multiplex PCR reads with MiXCR, one entry per CDR3 protein. Of 350,000 to 500,000 distinct CDR3 sequences listed, 11% to 15% are singletons. Findings of the study overall: Favored gene segments in persistent disease were TRBV28, TRBJ1-2 and TRBJ2-5.

This clonotype was detected a few times. The antigen remains unidentified. V lost 0 bases and J lost 2; bases outside the gene matches: 4. Germline CDR1 is SGHNT and CDR2 is YYREEE (reference sequence). The CDR3 runs to 16 residues. These sequences were also reported in another study, on T cells in Graves' hyperthyroidism and ophthalmopathy. As reported in that work: It was a median approximately six months before onset that the model predicted ophthalmopathy.

The receptor comes from a woman aged 45-59 years with Graves disease. The source was peripheral blood mononuclear cells (PBMCs), collected at new diagnosis, from a patient treated with antithyroid drugs. This chain uses TRBV5-4 with TRBJ2-1; 8 nucleotides align to TRBD2. CDR3: CASSLGGSGAYNEQFF. The DNA of the CDR3 is TGTGCCAGCAGCTTGGGGGGTAGCGGGGCCTACAATGAGCAGTTCTTC. Variable domain in full (rest from reference TRBV5-4 and TRBJ2-1): ETGVTQSPTHLIKTRGQQVTLRCSSQSGHNTVSWYQQALGQGPQFIFQYYREEENGRGNFPPRFSGLQFPNYSSELNVNALELDDSALYLCASSLGGSGAYNEQFFGPGTRLTVL.